The 32 T cell receptor beta chains below come from one sample, sequenced in a study of identical twins. A single record per CDR3 protein comes from TCRdb applying MiXCR to the 5' RACE reads. This sample yields a few hundred thousand distinct CDR3 sequences, of which 9.5% are seen a single time; 6% to 8.5% belongs to the top ten. The sample was also linked to a second study, of yellow fever vaccine responses in identical twins.

Sequencing was performed on CD8+ T cells sorted from blood. The source is a woman between 18 and 29 years old in good health.

The chain recombines TRBV6-1 with TRBJ2-7; 13 bases fit TRBD2. CDR3 size: 18 residues. V lost 7 bases, J lost 6 bases, and 18 bases stayed unmatched. Germline-derived CDR1 and CDR2 are MNHNS and SASEGT. The DNA of the CDR3 is TGTGCCAGCAACCCGGGGGCAAGGACTAGCGGGAGAATTAGCGAGCAGTACTTC. Its protein product is CASNPGARTSGRISEQYF.

This clonotype turned up a few times. This chain uses TRBV4-3 with TRBJ2-3; 10 nucleotides align to TRBD1. The V gene's germline CDR1 is LGHNA and CDR2 YSLEER. The V and J ends lost 1 base and 3 bases, in that order; junction bases with no gene match: 4. The CDR3 spans 16 residues. CDR3 region: CASSQGTGGVTDTQYF. The CDR3 nucleotides are TGCGCCAGCAGCCAAGGGACAGGGGGAGTGACAGATACGCAGTATTTT.

V is TRBV29-1 and J is TRBJ2-7; D uncertain. CDR3 length: 13 amino acids. V was shortened by 2 bases and J by 2 bases, with 10 bases between the two germline ends. Germline CDR1 reads SQVTM; CDR2 reads ANQGSEA. In nucleotides, the CDR3 is TGCAGCGTTGAAAAGGCGGAAACCTACGAGCAGTACTTC. Its protein is CSVEKAETYEQYF.

The rearrangement joins TRBV7-9 to TRBJ1-1; D possibly corresponds to TRBD1 (6 bases). This CDR3 comprises 16 residues. Trimming took off 5 bases at V and 1 base at J, with 17 bases between the two ends. Germline V gene lookup returns CDR1 SEHNR and CDR2 FQNEAQ (reference sequence). The chain's CDR3 is CASSLPLGAPNTEAFF. The CDR3 nucleotides are TGTGCCAGCAGCCTACCTTTGGGGGCTCCGAACACTGAAGCTTTCTTT.

This clonotype showed up many times. The chain carries TRBV3-1 and TRBJ2-7; unclear D gene. Germline V CDR1 and CDR2: LGHDT, YNNKEL (reference sequence). V lost 4 bases to trimming and J lost 4 bases, with 14 bases between them. The CDR3 spans 14 residues. CDR3 sequence: CASSPILGGYEQYF. DNA for the CDR3: TGTGCCAGCAGCCCCATACTCGGCGGATACGAGCAGTACTTC.

J is TRBJ2-2 and V is TRBV7-9, with 10 nucleotides matching TRBD2. After removal of 5 bases from V and 1 base from J, the junction contained 1 base not matched to a gene. The CDR3 length is 15 residues. Germline V gene lookup returns CDR1 SEHNR and CDR2 FQNEAQ (reference sequence). The CDR3 DNA sequence: TGTGCCAGCAGCCGACTAGCGGGGAACACCGGGGAGCTGTTTTTT. Translation: CASSRLAGNTGELFF.

This clonotype turned up a few times. The CDR3 nucleotides read TGTGCCAGCAGCTACGCCAACCCCGGGGAGCTGTTTTTT. Residues: CASSYANPGELFF. The gene calls are TRBV6-5 and TRBJ2-2; D is undetermined. The germline V and J ends were trimmed by 6 bases and 6 bases, with 11 bases remaining between them. Germline V gene sequence: CDR1 MNHEY, CDR2 SVGAGI. The CDR3 has 13 residues.

This clonotype was counted at least ten times. This rearrangement joins TRBV7-2 to TRBJ2-5, with TRBD2 matching 8 bases. Germline V CDR1 and CDR2: SGHTA, FQGNSA. V was pared by 3 bases and J by 5 bases, with 8 bases of the junction left unmatched. The CDR3 is 15 residues long. The CDR3 region has the DNA TGTGCCAGCAGCTTTCGGGCGGGAGGTCGTGAGACCCAGTACTTC. Its protein product is CASSFRAGGRETQYF. The full variable domain, its missing parts supplied by reference TRBV7-2 and TRBJ2-5, is GAGVSQSPSNKVTEKGKDVELRCDPISGHTALYWYRQSLGQGLEFLIYFQGNSAPDKSGLPSDRFSAERTGGSVSTLTIQRTQQEDSAVYLCASSFRAGGRETQYFGPGTRLLVL.

The V gene is TRBV15, the J gene TRBJ1-2, with D tentatively TRBD1 (6 bases). Germline V CDR1 and CDR2: LNHNV, YYDKDF (reference sequence). Trimming removed 4 bases at V and 1 base at J, with 13 bases between. The CDR3 contains 15 residues. The CDR3: CATSIKRQDNYGYTF. The CDR3 DNA reads as TGTGCCACCAGCATAAAAAGACAGGATAACTATGGCTACACCTTC.

This chain's CDR3 is CASSLGAGNEQYF. The CDR3 DNA reads as TGTGCCAGCAGCTTAGGGGCAGGGAACGAGCAGTACTTC. The chain has TRBV7-9 and TRBJ2-7; possibly TRBD1 for D (5 bases). The V end lost 1 base, the J end lost 5 bases, and 9 bases lay between the germline ends. The CDR3 has 13 residues. From germline, CDR1 is SEHNR and CDR2 FQNEAQ (reference sequence).

This clonotype was recorded at least ten times. J is TRBJ1-4 and V is TRBV12-3 or TRBV12-4; TRBD1 might be the D (5 bases). V lost 3 bases and J lost 3, with 8 bases in between. CDR3 length: 14 residues. CDR3 coding DNA: TGTGCCAGCAGTTTGGGGGGTTCTAATGAAAAACTGTTTTTT. It is translated as CASSLGGSNEKLFF.

Here the CDR3 reads CASSLRAGTGPGNEQFF. The CDR3 bases are TGTGCCAGCAGCTTAAGAGCCGGGACAGGGCCGGGCAATGAGCAGTTCTTC. The chain has TRBV7-3 and TRBJ2-1, with TRBD1 matching over 9 bases. The CDR3 sequence is 17 residues long. After removal of 1 base from V and 6 bases from J, the junction contained 10 bases not matched to a gene. In germline, CDR1 is SGHTA, CDR2 FQGTGA.

This clonotype was detected a few times. The chain uses TRBV20-1 and TRBJ2-2, with 7 bases fitting TRBD1. The length of the CDR3 is 12 residues. Germline-derived CDR1 and CDR2 are DFQATT and SNEGSKA (reference sequence). V lost 7 bases to trimming and J lost 9 bases; unmatched junction nucleotides: 8. The CDR3 DNA reads as TGCAGTGGACAGGGCCATCTGTGGGAGCTGTTTTTT. It encodes CSGQGHLWELFF.

This clonotype came up a few times. The V call is TRBV6-5, the J call TRBJ2-1; 15 bases map to TRBD2. The CDR3 is made up of 17 amino acids. Germline V gene lookup returns CDR1 MNHEY and CDR2 SVGAGI. Germline trimming cut 4 bases from V and 6 bases from J; bases unmatched to any gene: 7. This chain's CDR3 is CASSFWTSGGEANEQFF. CDR3 DNA sequence: TGTGCCAGCAGTTTTTGGACTAGCGGGGGGGAGGCCAATGAGCAGTTCTTC.

This clonotype was detected many times. CDR3 sequence: CASSLFVDGNQPQHF. DNA for the CDR3: TGTGCCAGCAGTTTATTTGTCGACGGGAATCAGCCCCAGCATTTT. The V and J genes are TRBV27 and TRBJ1-5, with D unresolved. CDR1 is MNHEY, CDR2 SMNVEV, per germline (reference sequence). Trimming took 1 base from V and 4 from J, leaving 11 bases between them. CDR3 length equals 15 residues.

This clonotype was counted only a few times. The rearrangement links TRBV11-2 to TRBJ2-1, with D possibly called TRBD1 or TRBD2 (5 bases each). This CDR3 has 14 amino acids. V gave up 1 base and J gave up 10 bases, with 14 bases separating them. The germline V gene has CDR1 SGHAT and CDR2 FQNNGV. The CDR3 is CASSLAPGPKEQFF. CDR3 in DNA: TGTGCCAGCAGCTTAGCCCCGGGGCCAAAGGAGCAGTTCTTC.

This clonotype has a handful of counts. This rearrangement joins TRBV6-5 to TRBJ2-1; a weak D match, TRBD2 (5 bases). Germline V lookup: CDR1 MNHEY, CDR2 SVGAGI. V dropped 4 bases and J dropped 2 bases, with 18 bases sitting between them. The CDR3 extends over 17 amino acids. DNA of the CDR3: TGTGCCAGCAGTTTATACAGACCGGACTGGCCCTACAATGAGCAGTTCTTC. This sequence encodes CASSLYRPDWPYNEQFF.

The sample holds many counts of this clonotype. J is TRBJ2-3 and V is TRBV27, with D possibly matching TRBD1 (5 bases). The V end was cut by 3 bases, the J end by 6 bases, with 7 bases between. CDR3 size: 12 residues. CDR1 is MNHEY and CDR2 is SMNVEV in the germline V gene (reference sequence). CDR3 in DNA: TGTGCCAGCAGTTTCCCAGGGGATACGCAGTATTTT. This encodes CASSFPGDTQYF.

This clonotype turned up a few times. J is TRBJ2-7 and V is TRBV4-3; D is ambiguous. The V end was cut by 0 bases, the J end by 0 bases, with 12 bases between. Looked up from germline, CDR1 is LGHNA and CDR2 is YSLEER. The CDR3 spans 16 residues. CDR3 region: CASSQDGPRYSYEQYF. In DNA form, the CDR3 reads TGCGCCAGCAGCCAAGATGGACCACGCTACTCCTACGAGCAGTACTTC.

The J gene is TRBJ2-1, the V gene TRBV7-9, with 7 nucleotides matching TRBD2. This CDR3 comprises 11 residues. Germline V gives CDR1 SEHNR, CDR2 FQNEAQ (reference sequence). Trimming cost V 8 bases and J 9 bases; bases outside gene matches: 4. The CDR3 loop reads CASLGGSEQFF. As DNA, the CDR3 is TGTGCCAGCCTGGGGGGGAGTGAGCAGTTCTTC. The whole variable domain, remainder taken from reference TRBV7-9 and TRBJ2-1, is DTGVSQNPRHKITKRGQNVTFRCDPISEHNRLYWYRQTLGQGPEFLTYFQNEAQLEKSRLLSDRFSAERPKGSFSTLEIQRTEQGDSAMYLCASLGGSEQFFGPGTRLTVL.

The V and J genes are TRBV4-1 and TRBJ2-7, with 8 nucleotides matching TRBD1. J was trimmed by 6 bases and V by 0 bases; bases with no gene match: 4. The CDR3 runs to 14 residues. CDR1 is MGHRA, CDR2 YSYEKL, per germline. CDR3 in DNA: TGCGCCAGCAGCCAAGATAGGACAGGGATCGAGCAGTACTTC. Encoded protein: CASSQDRTGIEQYF.

This clonotype occurred a few times. The chain is built from TRBV2 and TRBJ2-5; D might be TRBD2 (6 bases). V was trimmed by 4 bases and J by 1 base, leaving 10 bases between them. CDR1 and CDR2 (germline): SNHLY, FYNNEI. CDR3 length: 14 amino acids. The CDR3 sequence is CASSAGGVQETQYF. The DNA of the CDR3 is TGTGCCAGCAGTGCGGGCGGGGTCCAAGAGACCCAGTACTTC.

The chain joins TRBV4-1 to TRBJ2-7, with D perhaps matching TRBD2 (5 bases). The V end lost 1 base, the J end lost 1 base, and 11 bases lay between the germline ends. Germline CDR1 is MGHRA and CDR2 is YSYEKL. The CDR3 spans 15 residues. The CDR3: CASSQVDRGSYEQYF. CDR3 nucleotide sequence: TGCGCCAGCAGCCAAGTAGATCGCGGGTCCTACGAGCAGTACTTC.

V and J are TRBV4-3 and TRBJ2-2; D is undetermined. The V gene lost 3 bases and the J gene lost 1 base, with 12 bases spanning the gap. Germline CDR1 is LGHNA and CDR2 is YSLEER. The CDR3 contains 16 residues. CDR3 nucleotide sequence: TGCGCCAGCAGCCAGCCAATCTCGGGGAACACCGGGGAGCTGTTTTTT. Protein: CASSQPISGNTGELFF.

This clonotype was observed at least ten times. This chain joins TRBV20-1 and TRBJ2-1, with 8 bases lining up with TRBD1. The CDR3 is 17 amino acids. Germline V lookup: CDR1 DFQATT, CDR2 SNEGSKA (reference sequence). V lost 3 bases to trimming and J lost 5 bases; unmatched junction nucleotides: 15. The CDR3 spells CSASPGGALGLDNEQFF. The CDR3 DNA is TGCAGTGCTAGTCCAGGGGGCGCCCTCGGGTTGGACAATGAGCAGTTCTTC.

About this clonotype: A read error may explain this, as a much larger clone is one base away. The chain couples TRBV29-1 to TRBJ2-1; 9 positions match TRBD1. V trimming: 4 bases; J trimming: 5 bases; junction bases outside the gene matches: 3. This CDR3 is built from 13 residues. Germline V CDR1 and CDR2: SQVTM, ANQGSEA. CDR3 amino acids: CSVGTGDHNEQFF. CDR3 nucleotides: TGCAGCGTTGGGACAGGGGACCACAATGAGCAGTTCTTC.

The J gene is TRBJ2-7, the V gene TRBV25-1; the D call may be TRBD1 or TRBD2 (5 bases each). Germline CDR1 reads MGHDK; CDR2 reads SYGVNS. This CDR3 comprises 16 residues. V lost 0 bases, J lost 6 bases, and 18 bases lay in between. DNA of the CDR3: TGTGCCAGCAGTGAATACTTTGTACGGGACCTTCGCGAGCAGTACTTC. Encoded protein: CASSEYFVRDLREQYF.

This clonotype was picked up many times. V usage is TRBV6-2 or TRBV6-3 and J usage is TRBJ2-5, with 8 bases matching TRBD2. The germline V gene has CDR1 MNHEY and CDR2 SVGEGT. Trimming took 2 bases from V and 5 from J; bases not matched to a gene: 7. The CDR3 is 15 residues long. DNA of the CDR3: TGTGCCAGCAGTTACACCAGCGGGAGTCATGAGACCCAGTACTTC. Encoded protein: CASSYTSGSHETQYF.

This clonotype was seen many times. This sequence joins TRBV6-6 and TRBJ2-7; D remains ambiguous. Germline CDR1 is MNHNY and CDR2 is SVGAGI (reference sequence). The V and J ends lost 0 bases and 3 bases respectively, with 3 bases between them. The CDR3 extends over 12 amino acids. The CDR3 loop is CASSYSYYEQYF. The CDR3 nucleotides are TGTGCCAGCAGTTACTCGTACTACGAGCAGTACTTC.

This clonotype was counted ten times or more. The chain recombines TRBV6-2 or TRBV6-3 with TRBJ2-7, with 16 bases matching TRBD2. CDR1 is MNHEY and CDR2 is SVGEGT in the germline V gene. The J segment lost 3 bases and the V segment lost 6 bases, leaving 11 bases of the junction unmatched. The CDR3 runs to 18 residues. CDR3 in amino acids: CASRTSGLAGGPIYEQYF. CDR3 coding DNA: TGTGCCAGCAGAACCTCGGGACTAGCGGGAGGGCCCATCTACGAGCAGTACTTC.

This clonotype has more than one count but fewer than ten. This may stem from a read error, because a much larger clone lies one nucleotide away. The chain couples TRBV11-2 to TRBJ2-7; unclear D gene. This CDR3 contains 11 residues. The germline V and J ends were trimmed by 5 bases and 7 bases, with 9 bases remaining between them. CDR1 SGHAT and CDR2 FQNNGV come from the germline V gene. CDR3 bases: TGTGCCAGCAGCCAAGAATGGGAGCAGTACTTC. Translated, it gives CASSQEWEQYF.

A few counts support this clonotype. The chain couples TRBV27 to TRBJ2-3; 13 nucleotides match TRBD2. Per germline, CDR1 MNHEY and CDR2 SMNVEV (reference sequence). V dropped 6 bases and J dropped 5; count of bases not matched to a gene: 8. CDR3 size: 16 residues. The CDR3 loop reads CASRPLLAGGGDTQYF. The CDR3 DNA is TGTGCCAGCAGACCCCTACTAGCGGGAGGGGGAGATACGCAGTATTTT.